This record looks at one TCR beta chain sequence and its context. Some clones are missing from TCRdb's copy, which holds only in-frame ones; the method was immunoSEQ multiplex PCR. Of 650,000 to 950,000 clones in the sample, approximately 85% were seen once. This entry comes from a study of shared T cell receptors in the human thymus. After removal of 10 bases from V and 7 bases from J, the junction contained 7 bases not matched to a gene. This CDR3 region has 14 residues. Looked up from germline, CDR1 is SEHNR and CDR2 is FQNEAQ (reference sequence). These sequences were also reported in another study, on human thymus T cells. That paper adds: Resected material from corrective heart surgery provided the thymus tissue analysed. In thymic and blood repertoires alike, V and J usage looked biased. Thymic repertoires from unrelated individuals overlapped highly, related research reported.

Sequencing used thymocytes. This sequence was found in a girl under two years old with a congenital heart defect. V gene TRBV7-9 combines with J gene TRBJ1-4, with 12 bases identical to TRBD1. CDR3 residues: CATGQGAWSEKLFF. The DNA for the CDR3 is TGTGCCACGGGACAGGGGGCTTGGAGTGAAAAACTGTTTTTT.